Below are 23 T cell receptor beta chains sequenced from a single sample in a study of memory CD8 T cells in hepatitis C reinfection. The data were produced by immunoSEQ multiplex PCR, yet TCRdb's version contains in-frame clones alone and is incomplete. The sample shows just over 50,000 clones, roughly 86% of them seen only once. The time point denotes: pre-reinfection, 55 to 20 weeks before reinfection detection. The sorted cells went straight to TCR sequencing with no prior in vitro expansion. The source material was naive CD8+ T cells sorted from blood. These receptors were collected from a young man with hepatitis C virus infection.

The V and J genes are TRBV11-3 and TRBJ2-1, with 8 positions matching TRBD2. The ends lost 11 bases at V and 6 bases at J; junction bases unmatched: 15. CDR1 is SGHNT, CDR2 YENEEA, per germline. CDR3 length: 15 amino acids. Written as DNA, the CDR3 is TGTGCCGACGTATCGAGCGGGAGTTCCCCCAATGAGCAGTTCTTC. This translates into CADVSSGSSPNEQFF.

This clone was seen only once. The genes are TRBV10-1 and TRBJ1-1; TRBD1 agrees at 8 bases. Trimming at V came to 5 bases and at J to 5 bases, leaving 13 bases not matched to a gene. CDR1 WNHNN and CDR2 SYGVQD come from the germline V gene (reference sequence). CDR3 size: 16 residues. CDR3 sequence (DNA): TGCGCCAGCAGTCTTCTCAGGGGGCTTAATGGAACTGAAGCTTTCTTT. It is translated as CASSLLRGLNGTEAFF.

This chain uses TRBV27 with TRBJ2-3; 10 nucleotides line up with TRBD2. The V gene end was trimmed by 5 bases and the J gene end by 1 base; junction bases not matched to a gene: 3. CDR3 size: 15 residues. CDR1 is MNHEY, CDR2 SMNVEV, per germline (reference sequence). CDR3 region: CASSLGTSGTDTQYF. As DNA, the CDR3 is TGTGCCAGCAGTCTCGGGACTAGCGGCACAGATACGCAGTATTTT.

This sequence joins TRBV19 and TRBJ1-2; D might be TRBD1 (5 bases). Germline CDR1 and CDR2: LNHDA and SQIVND (reference sequence). The CDR3 is made up of 12 amino acids. Trimming took 5 bases from V and 8 from J, leaving 12 bases between them. The CDR3 DNA reads TGTGCCAGTAGTTGGGGCCTCGAGGGCTACACCTTC. It encodes CASSWGLEGYTF.

CDR3 sequence (DNA): TGTGCCAGCAGTCTTGGTCTAGCGGGCACAGATACGCAGTATTTT. This sequence encodes CASSLGLAGTDTQYF. This chain uses TRBV14 with TRBJ2-3; 7 nucleotides agree with TRBD2. This CDR3 contains 15 residues. From germline, CDR1 is SGHDN and CDR2 FVKESK. V lost 6 bases and J lost 1; bases outside the gene matches: 7.

V and J are TRBV28 and TRBJ2-7; a weak D match, TRBD2 (5 bases). Trimming removed 6 bases at V and 5 bases at J, with 14 bases between. There are 13 residues in the CDR3. Germline CDR1 MDHEN, CDR2 SYDVKM. Written as DNA, the CDR3 is TGTGCCAGCAGCCTTTGGGGAGCCAACGAGCAGTACTTC. Encoded protein: CASSLWGANEQYF. The whole variable domain, remainder taken from reference TRBV28 and TRBJ2-7, is DVKVTQSSRYLVKRTGEKVFLECVQDMDHENMFWYRQDPGLGLRLIYFSYDVKMKEKGDIPEGYSVSREKKERFSLILESASTNQTSMYLCASSLWGANEQYFGPGTRLTVT.

The genes are TRBV5-1 and TRBJ2-5; D is perhaps TRBD1 (8 bases). CDR1 and CDR2 (germline): SGHRS, YFSETQ. The CDR3 runs 13 residues. Deletions cut 7 bases from V and 6 bases from J, with 16 bases between. The CDR3 loop is CASAGQGGKTQYF. DNA for the CDR3: TGCGCCAGCGCTGGACAGGGAGGGAAGACCCAGTACTTC.

This sequence joins TRBV21-1 and TRBJ2-2; the table's D call, TRBD1, was not checked against the DNA. TRBV21-1 is a documented pseudogene. This CDR3 has 14 amino acids. The CDR3 reads CASSPGTSIGELFF. The CDR3 DNA follows: TGTGCCAGCAGTCCCGGGACAAGCATCGGGGAGCTGTTTTTT.

V and J are TRBV6-5 and TRBJ2-2, with TRBD2 as a possible D gene (7 bases). Germline V gene sequence: CDR1 MNHEY, CDR2 SVGAGI. Trimming cost V 6 bases and J 4 bases, with 15 bases left between them. The CDR3 totals 15 residues. Here the CDR3 reads CASRVQGGGTGELFF. CDR3 in DNA: TGTGCCAGCAGGGTACAGGGAGGGGGCACCGGGGAGCTGTTTTTT.

The chain is built from TRBV9 and TRBJ2-1, with 9 bases fitting TRBD1. Germline loops: CDR1 SGDLS, CDR2 YYNGEE. J was trimmed by 6 bases and V by 0 bases; bases with no gene match: 10. CDR3 length: 17 amino acids. CDR3 residues: CASSVAGTGRLGNEQFF. CDR3 nucleotides: TGTGCCAGCAGCGTAGCTGGGACAGGGAGGTTGGGCAATGAGCAGTTCTTC.

The V call is TRBV7-9, the J call TRBJ1-1, with 7 positions matching TRBD1. The CDR3 has 14 amino acids. CDR1 is SEHNR, CDR2 FQNEAQ, per germline (reference sequence). V lost 5 bases to trimming and J lost 6 bases; unmatched junction nucleotides: 9. The CDR3 nucleotides read TGTGCCAGCAGCCCTATACAGGGGATAGCTGAAGCTTTCTTT. Its protein is CASSPIQGIAEAFF.

Written as DNA, the CDR3 is TGTGCCAGCAGCCCGGACACCTTTTCCTACGAGCAGTACGTC. Its protein product is CASSPDTFSYEQYV. The chain joins TRBV7-2 to TRBJ2-7; possible D gene TRBD1, 5 bases. CDR3 size: 14 residues. With 5 bases removed from V and 1 base from J, the gap between germline ends came to 12 bases. Germline values: CDR1 SGHTA, CDR2 FQGNSA.

This chain's CDR3 is CASSHREGRYEQYF. CDR3 nucleotides: TGCGCCAGCAGCCACCGGGAGGGCCGGTACGAGCAGTACTTC. The gene calls are TRBV4-1 and TRBJ2-5, with 8 positions matching TRBD2. Matching the DNA end better, TRBJ2-7 makes the J call doubtful. CDR3 size: 14 residues. CDR1 and CDR2 (germline): MGHRA, YSYEKL.

The chain has TRBV5-4 and TRBJ2-2; the match to TRBD2 covers 7 bases. The J segment lost 4 bases and the V segment lost 4 bases, leaving 1 base of the junction unmatched. Per germline, CDR1 SGHNT and CDR2 YYREEE (reference sequence). The CDR3 length is 13 residues. The CDR3 DNA sequence: TGTGCCAGCAGCGGCGGGGGCACCGGGGAGCTGTTTTTT. Its translation: CASSGGGTGELFF.

The sample holds one count of this clone. This chain joins TRBV9 and TRBJ2-1; tentative D call: TRBD2 (7 bases). CDR3 length: 16 residues. The V end lost 3 bases, the J end lost 6 bases, and 19 bases lay between the germline ends. Germline V gives CDR1 SGDLS, CDR2 YYNGEE. Here the CDR3 DNA reads TGTGCCAGCAGCGCGGGGGTCGGCGGGGGCAGCAATGAGCAGTTCTTC. Protein sequence: CASSAGVGGGSNEQFF.

This chain joins TRBV13 and TRBJ2-1, with 7 bases that match TRBD2. The CDR3 has 15 residues. Losses at the gene ends were 4 bases for V and 7 bases for J; bases not matched to a gene: 10. From germline, CDR1 is PRHDT and CDR2 FYEKMQ (reference sequence). CDR3 region: CASSSRALAVNEQFF. CDR3 sequence (DNA): TGTGCCAGCAGCTCAAGAGCCCTAGCGGTAAATGAGCAGTTCTTC. The whole variable domain, remainder taken from reference TRBV13 and TRBJ2-1, is AAGVIQSPRHLIKEKRETATLKCYPIPRHDTVYWYQQGPGQDPQFLISFYEKMQSDKGSIPDRFSAQQFSDYHSELNMSSLELGDSALYFCASSSRALAVNEQFFGPGTRLTVL.

This chain connects TRBV9 to TRBJ1-1; D is perhaps TRBD1 (5 bases). The CDR3 runs to 14 residues. Germline CDR1 reads SGDLS; CDR2 reads YYNGEE. Trimming took 3 bases from V and 0 from J, leaving 9 bases between them. The CDR3 DNA reads TGTGCCAGCAGCGAAACAGGATTGAACACTGAAGCTTTCTTT. It yields the protein CASSETGLNTEAFF.

This chain links TRBV11-2 with TRBJ2-2; D is unclear. The CDR3 loop spans 16 amino acids. Looked up from germline, CDR1 is SGHAT and CDR2 is FQNNGV. V lost 3 bases and J 2 bases, leaving 13 bases between the germline ends. The CDR3 here is CASSLVWAVNTGELFF. The CDR3 coding sequence is TGTGCCAGCAGCTTGGTGTGGGCTGTCAACACCGGGGAGCTGTTTTTT.

The V gene is TRBV5-4, the J gene TRBJ2-7, with TRBD1 identical over 7 bases. Germline CDR1 is SGHNT and CDR2 is YYREEE (reference sequence). The CDR3 contains 14 residues. J lost 5 bases, V lost 4 bases, and 9 bases had no gene match. CDR3 residues: CASSVPGQSHEQYF. DNA of the CDR3: TGTGCCAGCAGCGTACCGGGACAGTCACACGAGCAGTACTTC. The whole variable domain, filled in from reference TRBV5-4 and TRBJ2-7, reads ETGVTQSPTHLIKTRGQQVTLRCSSQSGHNTVSWYQQALGQGPQFIFQYYREEENGRGNFPPRFSGLQFPNYSSELNVNALELDDSALYLCASSVPGQSHEQYFGPGTRLTVT.

The chain recombines TRBV6-1 with TRBJ2-7; TRBD2 might be the D (6 bases). Between the trimmed V and J ends, which lost 1 base and 2 bases, there was a span of 12 bases. The CDR3 is 15 amino acids. Germline CDR1 MNHNS, CDR2 SASEGT. CDR3 region: CASSEGVGGPYEQYV. The CDR3 coding sequence is TGTGCCAGCAGTGAAGGGGTGGGAGGTCCCTACGAGCAGTACGTC.

The genes are TRBV10-1 and TRBJ2-3, with 7 bases identical to TRBD2. The CDR3 spans 14 residues. Germline CDR1 and CDR2: WNHNN and SYGVQD (reference sequence). The J segment lost 2 bases and the V segment lost 3 bases, leaving 2 bases of the junction unmatched. The CDR3: CASSEAGITDTQYF. In DNA form, the CDR3 reads TGCGCCAGCAGTGAAGCGGGAATCACAGATACGCAGTATTTT.

The gene calls are TRBV5-4 and TRBJ2-1, with TRBD1 matching over 7 bases. V was clipped by 2 bases and J by 9 bases; unmatched bases: 5. The CDR3 consists of 13 residues. Germline V gene lookup returns CDR1 SGHNT and CDR2 YYREEE (reference sequence). CDR3 protein: CASSFKGAGEQFF. CDR3 sequence (DNA): TGTGCCAGCAGCTTTAAGGGGGCTGGTGAGCAGTTCTTC.

This rearrangement joins TRBV9 to TRBJ1-2; 9 bases are shared with TRBD1. Trimming removed 0 bases from V and 8 bases from J; junction bases left unmatched: 14. The CDR3 runs 17 residues. Germline V lookup: CDR1 SGDLS, CDR2 YYNGEE. DNA for the CDR3: TGTGCCAGCAGCGTAGCTGGCAGGACAGGGGATTTTTGGGGCTACACCTTC. Translation gives CASSVAGRTGDFWGYTF.